Below, one TCR beta chain is given with its context. What it binds is not known. An expansion of CD8+CD57+ cells by flow cytometry had been shown in patients chosen for sequencing. The sample belongs to a study of CD8+CD57+ T cells in acquired aplastic anemia. On the study more broadly: Sorted CD4+ and CD8+ cell DNA averaged roughly 3 ug. Whole-study findings and limits: A set of approximately 29 CD8+ CDR3 sequences was shared between patients and controls, and these sequences appeared highly expressed in patients.

Germline V gene sequence: CDR1 ENHRY, CDR2 SYGVKD. CDR3 length equals 15 residues. V lost 9 bases and J lost 5; bases outside the gene matches: 15. Genomic DNA, the template, was used for profiling of the TCR beta VDJ and CDR3. TCRdb re-called the reads through MiXCR, storing one row per CDR3 protein. The data contain a few hundred thousand distinct CDR3 sequences, around three fifths of them seen just once; the ten biggest clones take up approximately 1.3%. The chain carries TRBV10-3 and TRBJ2-7; TRBD1 aligns across 8 bases. The TCR sequence derives from a human donor with aplastic anemia. Sequencing was done on a sample of sorted CD4+, CD8+, or CD8+CD57+ T cells (not recorded which) from PBMCs. The CDR3 reads CAIKKVPAGGNEQYF. The CDR3 DNA reads as TGTGCCATTAAGAAGGTCCCGGCAGGGGGCAACGAGCAGTACTTC.